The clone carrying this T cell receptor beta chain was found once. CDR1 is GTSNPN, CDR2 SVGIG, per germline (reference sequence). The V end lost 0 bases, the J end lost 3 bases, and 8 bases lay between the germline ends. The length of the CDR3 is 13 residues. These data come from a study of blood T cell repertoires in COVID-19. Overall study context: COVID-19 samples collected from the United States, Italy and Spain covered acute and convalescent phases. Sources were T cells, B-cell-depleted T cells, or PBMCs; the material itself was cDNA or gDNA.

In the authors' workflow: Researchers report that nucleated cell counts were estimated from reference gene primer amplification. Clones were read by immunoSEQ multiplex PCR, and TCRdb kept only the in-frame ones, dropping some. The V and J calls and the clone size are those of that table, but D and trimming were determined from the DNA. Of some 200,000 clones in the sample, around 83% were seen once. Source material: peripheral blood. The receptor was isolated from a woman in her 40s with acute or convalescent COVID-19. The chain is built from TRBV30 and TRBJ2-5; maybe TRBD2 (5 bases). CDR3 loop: CAWSVVGEETQYF. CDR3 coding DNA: TGTGCCTGGAGTGTGGTGGGAGAAGAGACCCAGTACTTC.